This T cell receptor (beta chain) was found in a study of vaccination and CD4 T cells after COVID-19. This clonotype has just a few counts. Its target is unknown. Treatment: approximately nine-day PBMC culture with coronavirus spike peptide pools or control peptides (ViraFEST assay). Each well held 2 million or so PBMCs in IL-2 (about 10 IU/ml) medium with roughly 11 ug/ml peptide pools. Cultured CD4+ T-cell DNA underwent Oncomine TCR Beta short-read sequencing. DNA came from CD4+ T cells after culture. TCRdb redid the calling of the PCR reads with MiXCR, one entry per CDR3 protein. The table includes approximately 4,600 distinct CDR3 sequences, roughly 29% detected once. Trimming stripped 6 bases from V and 4 bases from J, with 13 bases between. The CDR3 extends over 13 amino acids. Per germline, CDR1 DFQATT and CDR2 SNEGSKA (reference sequence). Study outcomes and limitations: Rising from 21 to 38, the median of SARS-CoV-2-reactive clonotypes did not change significantly.

The TCR originated in a human donor who had recovered from COVID-19. Sequencing was done on a sample of CD4+ T cells from blood, cultured in vitro. The rearrangement joins TRBV20-1 to TRBJ1-5; D ambiguous. Here the CDR3 reads CSAYRGGNQPQHF. The CDR3 coding sequence is TGCAGTGCCTACAGAGGAGGGAATCAGCCCCAGCATTTT.